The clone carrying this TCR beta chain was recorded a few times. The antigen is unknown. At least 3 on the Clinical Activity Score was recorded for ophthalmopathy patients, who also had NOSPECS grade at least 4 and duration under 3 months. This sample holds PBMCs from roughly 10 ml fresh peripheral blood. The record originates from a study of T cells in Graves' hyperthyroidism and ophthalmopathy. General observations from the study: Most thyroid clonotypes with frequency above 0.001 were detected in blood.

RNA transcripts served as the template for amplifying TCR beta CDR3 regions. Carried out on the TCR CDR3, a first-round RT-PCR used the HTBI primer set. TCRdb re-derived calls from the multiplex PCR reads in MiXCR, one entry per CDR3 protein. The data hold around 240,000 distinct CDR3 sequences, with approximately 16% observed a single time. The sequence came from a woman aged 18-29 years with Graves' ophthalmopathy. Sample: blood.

This CDR3 reads CASSVFPAGGEQFF. CDR3 sequence (DNA): TGTGCCAGCAGCGTATTCCCAGCGGGAGGTGAGCAGTTCTTC. V usage is TRBV9 and J usage is TRBJ2-1, with 9 bases lining up with TRBD2. Germline V lookup: CDR1 SGDLS, CDR2 YYNGEE. There are 14 residues in the CDR3. V dropped 1 base and J dropped 9; count of bases not matched to a gene: 5.